One and the same sample provided the 20 T cell receptor beta chains below, sequenced in a study of intratumoral heterogeneity in liver cancer. The library relied on the immunoSEQ multiplex PCR assay. Entries here come from immuneACCESS through TCRdb and include only in-frame sequences with V and J called. Some clones fail to appear in such tables; in the studies checked, an unresolved V gene covers under half of the shortfall, and the cause of the remainder is unknown. Within this sample are several thousand clones, with under 60% of them counted one time only. The top ten clones comprise around 14% of the sample. Samples with the label H were taken from distinct, geographically separated regions of the hepatocellular carcinoma nodule. The specimen comprised tumor tissue, sampled before any cancer treatment. Receptor source: a man aged 70 or older with hepatocellular carcinoma.

This clone is judged medium-sized. This chain uses TRBV7-9 with TRBJ1-1; 7 nucleotides agree with TRBD1. The V and J ends lost 5 bases and 4 bases, in that order; junction bases with no gene match: 10. The CDR3 is made up of 15 amino acids. Germline V CDR1 and CDR2: SEHNR, FQNEAQ (reference sequence). The CDR3 nucleotides are TGTGCCAGCAGCACGGACAGGTTTCGGGGCACTGAAGCTTTCTTT. Its protein is CASSTDRFRGTEAFF.

The CDR3 nucleotides are TGTGCCAGCAGTGAAAGTTTTGGGACAGGGGGCTATGGCTACACCTTC. Its translation: CASSESFGTGGYGYTF. The chain combines TRBV25-1 with TRBJ1-2, with 11 bases matching TRBD1. CDR1 and CDR2 from the germline V gene are MGHDK and SYGVNS. The CDR3 contains 16 residues. Trimming took 2 bases from V and 4 from J; bases not matched to a gene: 6.

This clone ranks as medium-sized. This chain uses TRBV3-1 (or the pseudogene TRBV3-2) with TRBJ1-2; D remains unclear. The germline V and J ends were trimmed by 4 bases and 4 bases, with 7 bases remaining between them. This CDR3 has 12 residues. The germline V gene has CDR1 LGHDT and CDR2 YNNKEL (reference sequence). The CDR3 region has the DNA TGTGCCAGCAGCCCCGGAGGCTATGGCTACACCTTC. The encoded protein is CASSPGGYGYTF.

V usage is TRBV28 and J usage is TRBJ1-1; a weak D match, TRBD1 (6 bases). CDR1 is MDHEN, CDR2 SYDVKM, per germline. V was trimmed by 8 bases and J by 1 base, leaving 17 bases between them. This CDR3 comprises 15 residues. As DNA, the CDR3 is TGTGCCAGCCGACCTGGGGGCAGGACGAACACTGAAGCTTTCTTT. It encodes CASRPGGRTNTEAFF. The full variable domain, in which reference TRBV28 and TRBJ1-1 provide the parts outside the CDR3, is DVKVTQSSRYLVKRTGEKVFLECVQDMDHENMFWYRQDPGLGLRLIYFSYDVKMKEKGDIPEGYSVSREKKERFSLILESASTNQTSMYLCASRPGGRTNTEAFFGQGTRLTVV.

This clone has more than one count but fewer than ten. The chain has TRBV19 and TRBJ2-7; TRBD1 matches at 8 bases. With V trimmed by 6 bases and J by 6 bases, 7 bases remained unmatched. Germline CDR1 LNHDA, CDR2 SQIVND (reference sequence). This CDR3 spans 13 amino acids. The CDR3 region has the DNA TGTGCCAGTAGGACACGAACAGGGGGCGAGCAGTACTTC. This sequence encodes CASRTRTGGEQYF.

The CDR3 reads CAISEQGANYGYTF. CDR3 bases: TGTGCCATCAGTGAACAGGGGGCAAACTATGGCTACACCTTC. The chain recombines TRBV10-3 with TRBJ1-2; TRBD1 agrees at 9 bases. The J segment lost 2 bases and the V segment lost 3 bases, leaving 1 base of the junction unmatched. Germline CDR1 is ENHRY and CDR2 is SYGVKD. The length of the CDR3 is 14 residues.

In DNA form, the CDR3 reads TGTGCCAGCAGCCGAGCCGGTTTGCCTGGCTACACCTTC. Its protein is CASSRAGLPGYTF. This chain joins TRBV5-6 and TRBJ1-2; D gene unclear. Germline V gene sequence: CDR1 SGHDT, CDR2 YYEEEE. This CDR3 contains 13 residues. V was pared by 4 bases and J by 7 bases, with 14 bases between.

This clone is termed medium-sized. In DNA form, the CDR3 reads TGTGCCAGCAGTTTACGTGCTATCGCGGGACTCTCGTGTAACGTC. Translated: CASSLRAIAGLSCNV. This chain links TRBV27 with TRBJ2-7, with D tentatively TRBD2 (6 bases). CDR3 length: 15 amino acids. Germline V lookup: CDR1 MNHEY, CDR2 SMNVEV (reference sequence).

This clone appeared a few times. The V and J genes are TRBV5-4 and TRBJ2-3; D is undetermined. CDR3 size: 13 residues. V lost 0 bases and J lost 5, with 7 bases in between. Germline assignment: CDR1 SGHNT and CDR2 YYREEE (reference sequence). The CDR3 here is CASSLDQLDTQYF. The CDR3 DNA is TGTGCCAGCAGCTTGGATCAGCTAGATACGCAGTATTTT.

The V call is TRBV18, the J call TRBJ2-1, with 7 bases fitting TRBD2. The CDR3 is 15 residues long. Germline V CDR1 and CDR2: KGHSH, LQKENI. The V and J ends lost 3 bases and 4 bases, in that order; junction bases with no gene match: 6. The CDR3 loop is CASSPTTSPYNEQFF. The CDR3 DNA reads TGTGCCAGCTCACCGACGACTAGCCCGTACAATGAGCAGTTCTTC. The full variable domain, in which reference TRBV18 and TRBJ2-1 provide the parts outside the CDR3, is NAGVMQNPRHLVRRRGQEARLRCSPMKGHSHVYWYRQLPEEGLKFMVYLQKENIIDESGMPKERFSAEFPKEGPSILRIQQVVRGDSAAYFCASSPTTSPYNEQFFGPGTRLTVL.

The chain combines TRBV6-5 with TRBJ1-5; D gene ambiguous. Trimming cost V 6 bases and J 8 bases, with 20 bases left between them. Germline CDR1 reads MNHEY; CDR2 reads SVGAGI. The length of the CDR3 is 15 residues. The CDR3 loop reads CASSWWTGPSEPQHF. CDR3 nucleotide sequence: TGTGCCAGCAGCTGGTGGACGGGTCCAAGCGAGCCCCAGCATTTT.

The rearrangement uses TRBV5-1 and TRBJ2-2, with TRBD2 identical over 8 bases. Germline loops: CDR1 SGHRS, CDR2 YFSETQ. This CDR3 is 16 amino acids long. Losses at the gene ends were 1 base for V and 5 bases for J; bases not matched to a gene: 7. CDR3 nucleotide sequence: TGCGCCAGCAGCTTGAGTAATCTAGCGGGTACCGGGGAGCTGTTTTTT. Translating it yields CASSLSNLAGTGELFF.

This clone was counted a few times. The chain combines TRBV7-3 with TRBJ2-1, with TRBD2 matching over 7 bases. The V and J ends lost 3 bases and 6 bases, in that order; junction bases with no gene match: 5. Germline lookup yields CDR1 SGHTA and CDR2 FQGTGA. The CDR3 covers 14 residues. CDR3 amino acids: CASSLGDYRNEQFF. The CDR3 nucleotides read TGTGCCAGCAGCTTGGGGGACTACCGCAATGAGCAGTTCTTC.

The chain is built from TRBV18 and TRBJ2-5; 9 bases are a match to TRBD2. V was pared by 3 bases and J by 1 base, with 21 bases of the junction left unmatched. This CDR3 has 21 amino acids. The germline V gene has CDR1 KGHSH and CDR2 LQKENI. The CDR3: CASSPLEGFFVAGEIQETQYF. In DNA form, the CDR3 reads TGTGCCAGCTCACCGCTCGAGGGCTTTTTTGTAGCGGGGGAGATCCAAGAGACCCAGTACTTC.

This clone was seen just once. The V gene is TRBV2, the J gene TRBJ2-5; 10 positions match TRBD1. Looked up from germline, CDR1 is SNHLY and CDR2 is FYNNEI. The CDR3 runs 15 residues. The V gene end was trimmed by 6 bases and the J gene end by 4 bases; junction bases not matched to a gene: 8. CDR3 loop: CASSDRDRGLETQYF. CDR3 coding DNA: TGTGCCAGCAGCGACCGGGACAGGGGTTTAGAGACCCAGTACTTC.

The chain uses TRBV5-1 and TRBJ2-5, with D perhaps matching TRBD1 or TRBD2 (7 bases each). Trimming left V 7 bases short and J 0 bases short, with 16 bases between. Germline CDR1 is SGHRS and CDR2 is YFSETQ. CDR3 length: 15 residues. The CDR3 DNA follows: TGCGCCAGCGCGAGAAGCGGGACAGACCAAGAGACCCAGTACTTC. Protein sequence: CASARSGTDQETQYF.

This rearrangement joins TRBV29-1 to TRBJ2-7; D call uncertain. Trimming removed 6 bases at V and 3 bases at J, with 18 bases between. The length of the CDR3 is 14 residues. Germline V gives CDR1 SQVTM, CDR2 ANQGSEA. The DNA for the CDR3 is TGCAGCGTACAGACTGACCTCAGCAGCTACGAGCAGTACTTC. It translates to CSVQTDLSSYEQYF.

By its share, this clone is large (0.1 to 1%). The genes are TRBV3-1 (or the pseudogene TRBV3-2) and TRBJ2-4, with D tentatively TRBD1 or TRBD2 (5 bases each). Germline CDR1 is LGHDT and CDR2 is YNNKEL (reference sequence). The CDR3 is made up of 14 amino acids. Trimming took off 6 bases at V and 2 bases at J, with 11 bases between the two ends. In DNA, the CDR3 is TGTGCCAGCAGTCCGGGACCACCCAAAAACATTCAGTACTTC. Translation: CASSPGPPKNIQYF.

The table lists this clone with a count of one. This chain's CDR3 is CASSPLELYTGELFF. The CDR3 DNA sequence: TGCGCCAGCAGCCCGTTGGAGTTGTACACCGGGGAGCTGTTTTTT. V gene TRBV5-1 combines with J gene TRBJ2-2; D gene unclear. Trimming pared 4 bases from V and 3 bases from J, leaving 13 bases between. The V gene's germline CDR1 is SGHRS and CDR2 YFSETQ. This CDR3 is built from 15 residues.

The V call is TRBV6-5, the J call TRBJ1-1; D is unclear. V lost 6 bases and J lost 0, with 8 bases in between. CDR3 length equals 13 residues. Germline V lookup: CDR1 MNHEY, CDR2 SVGAGI. In DNA, the CDR3 is TGTGCCAGCAGACGCGACCTGAACACTGAAGCTTTCTTT. Amino acid sequence: CASRRDLNTEAFF.